These 8 T cell receptor beta chains were sequenced from one sample in a study of shared clonotypes between healthy human individuals. Clones were sequenced by immunoSEQ multiplex PCR, and TCRdb holds only the in-frame ones, with some missing. The table includes roughly 1,000,000 clones, around 78% detected once. Material: memory CD4+ T cells from PBMCs. This sample's subset: CD45RA-negative fraction. The origin of the receptors is a man younger than 35 in good health. Some clones in this sample may be carry-over from other donors' samples.

A few counts support this clone. The chain joins TRBV30 to TRBJ2-3, with 7 bases lining up with TRBD2. CDR3 length: 14 amino acids. CDR1 and CDR2 from the germline V gene are GTSNPN and SVGIG (reference sequence). V trimming: 4 bases; J trimming: 6 bases; junction bases outside the gene matches: 10. For the CDR3, the DNA is TGTGCCTGGAACACGGGGAGGGAAGGGGATACGCAGTATTTT. It specifies CAWNTGREGDTQYF.

The chain uses TRBV6-5 and TRBJ2-7; D is uncertain. The CDR3 has 11 amino acids. Germline V gives CDR1 MNHEY, CDR2 SVGAGI. The V end lost 5 bases, the J end lost 6 bases, and 8 bases lay between the germline ends. The CDR3 reads CASSHKGEQYF. In DNA, the CDR3 is TGTGCCAGCAGTCATAAAGGCGAGCAGTACTTC.

Concerning this clone itself: A clone one base away is much larger, so this may be a read error. The rearrangement links TRBV6-1 to TRBJ1-1; TRBD1 might be the D (5 bases). There are 14 residues in the CDR3. Germline CDR1 is MNHNS and CDR2 is SASEGT. CDR3 in amino acids: CASSEGGAVTGAFF. As DNA, the CDR3 is TGTGCCAGCAGTGAAGGAGGGGCTGTGACTGGAGCTTTCTTT.

The V call is TRBV11-2, the J call TRBJ2-1, with TRBD2 matching 8 bases. Per the germline V gene, CDR1 is SGHAT and CDR2 is FQNNGV. The CDR3 contains 16 residues. With 1 base clipped from V and 9 bases from J, the junction kept 11 bases outside the gene matches. CDR3 bases: TGTGCCAGCAGCTTAGGTTCGGCGGGAGGCGGAGCTGAGCAGTTCTTC. This codes for CASSLGSAGGGAEQFF.

The chain has TRBV27 and TRBJ1-2, with D possibly TRBD1 on 5 matching bases. The CDR3 is 17 residues long. Germline V gives CDR1 MNHEY, CDR2 SMNVEV (reference sequence). Trimming took 0 bases from V and 3 from J, leaving 17 bases between them. The chain's CDR3 is CASSLSGWRGWDYGYTF. The CDR3 DNA reads as TGTGCCAGCAGTTTATCTGGCTGGCGGGGGTGGGACTATGGCTACACCTTC.

Remarks on this clone: This may be a read error: a much more frequent sequence differs by one nucleotide. This chain uses TRBV6-6 with TRBJ1-2; 7 positions agree with TRBD1. This CDR3 comprises 14 residues. With 7 bases clipped from V and 6 bases from J, the junction kept 11 bases outside the gene matches. CDR1 is MNHNY and CDR2 is SVGAGI in the germline V gene (reference sequence). The CDR3 region is CASKDHQGGDGYTF. The CDR3 DNA reads TGTGCCAGCAAAGATCATCAGGGGGGGGATGGCTACACCTTC.

This clone has a count of ten or more. This chain links TRBV7-2 with TRBJ1-5; D call uncertain. Germline V gene sequence: CDR1 SGHTA, CDR2 FQGNSA. This CDR3 region has 15 residues. The ends were cut back, 1 base at V and 1 base at J, with 8 bases in the middle. The DNA of the CDR3 is TGTGCCAGCAGCTTAGGACCGAGGAGCAATCAGCCCCAGCATTTT. This gives the protein CASSLGPRSNQPQHF.

This chain connects TRBV7-2 to TRBJ1-2; D perhaps matches TRBD1 (5 bases). V was shortened by 5 bases and J by 8 bases, with 21 bases between the two germline ends. The CDR3 consists of 15 residues. Germline CDR1 reads SGHTA; CDR2 reads FQGNSA. CDR3 sequence (DNA): TGTGCCAGCAGCCCCCGGGGCCAACTCTCGGAAGGCTACACCTTC. This sequence encodes CASSPRGQLSEGYTF.